A selection of T cell receptor beta chains follows, all from one sample in a study of shared clonotypes between healthy human individuals. Produced via immunoSEQ multiplex PCR; TCRdb's table is partial and in-frame only. This table has about 870,000 clones, nearly 95% appearing once. Sequencing input: naive CD8+ T cells sorted from blood. These receptor sequences come from a young man in good health. The CDR3 runs from the conserved cysteine through the conserved F or W. Each record gives: V gene, J gene, CDR3 protein.

>TRBV29-1|TRBJ2-7
CSVSRGSATYEQYF
>TRBV7-9|TRBJ2-7
CASSLFGGNHEQYF
>TRBV7-9|TRBJ2-3
CASSFGPFIEGSTDTQYF
>TRBV7-9|TRBJ1-2
CASSLMGQGYKNNYGYTF
>TRBV6-5|TRBJ1-5
CASSYRAGNQPQHF
>TRBV5-1|TRBJ1-1
CASSPGTAKLFGNTEAFF
>TRBV6-6|TRBJ2-7
CASSPGLYEQYF
>TRBV6-5|TRBJ2-3
CASQQGFTDTQYF
>TRBV27|TRBJ2-7
CASSLSRGSPNEQYF
>TRBV13|TRBJ2-1
CASSLGRRTTEQFF
>TRBV27|TRBJ2-1
CASGHRGSQDEQFF
>TRBV7-2|TRBJ2-7
CASSTRGRDRGFTYEQYF
>TRBV2|TRBJ2-7
CASSESREDLNEQYF
>TRBV6-1|TRBJ2-7
CASSGGRIPYEQYF
>TRBV9|TRBJ2-5
CASSQGLAGRQETQYF
>TRBV5-6|TRBJ2-7
CASSLAYEQYF
>TRBV9|TRBJ1-1
CASSIYRGPGTEAFF
>TRBV7-6|TRBJ2-7
CASSSAGSGNEQYF
>TRBV5-6|TRBJ2-7
CASSRTGVSSYEQYF
>TRBV7-9|TRBJ2-7
CATAGGVSYEQYF
>TRBV4-1|TRBJ1-5
CASSWGQGDHPQHF
>TRBV14|TRBJ2-7
CASSQGAFPIYEQYF
>TRBV27|TRBJ2-6
CASRDSGANVLTF
>TRBV27|TRBJ2-1
CASSPSPQRGYNEQFF
>TRBV18|TRBJ2-5
CASSQPTSGVPPEETQYF
>TRBV7-9|TRBJ2-2
CASSPPGGGASGELFF
>TRBV4-1|TRBJ2-3
CASSQTGGLLTDTQYF
>TRBV25-1|TRBJ2-5
CASSEWSSRGTQETQYF
>TRBV28|TRBJ2-5
CASSLLLRDRRQETQYF
>TRBV19|TRBJ2-3
CASSMVLLATKTSTDTQYF
>TRBV14|TRBJ2-4
CASTRVLCIQYF
>TRBV27|TRBJ2-7
CASSMSGHPYEQYF
>TRBV28|TRBJ1-1
CASSLRDQDILDTEAFF
>TRBV5-1|TRBJ2-3
CASSLGHGGSSTDTQYF
>TRBV27|TRBJ2-7
CASSRGTSGSGEQYF
>TRBV30|TRBJ2-2
CAWSASINGQGLTGELFF
>TRBV4-1|TRBJ2-1
CASSQRPPAGVNNEQFF
>TRBV27|TRBJ1-1
CASRRNRVGGTEAFF
>TRBV7-3|TRBJ2-1
CASSPEREGSHEQFF
>TRBV9|TRBJ2-7
CASNRGDQAEQYF
>TRBV18|TRBJ2-7
CASSPLDSGTYEQYF
>TRBV5-4|TRBJ2-5
CASSFGPGETQYF
>TRBV19|TRBJ2-6
CASSTRVAGANVLTF
>TRBV29-1|TRBJ2-1
CSFRTRGRANEQFF
>TRBV28|TRBJ2-7
CASSQGLAAYEQYF
>TRBV9|TRBJ2-1
CASSVPGLGANNEQFF